The present T cell receptor (beta chain) was sequenced within a study of T cell changes during pregnancy in multiple sclerosis (dated by TCRdb to between 2018 and 2020). Background on the whole study: In women with multiple sclerosis, the researchers looked at how the T cell repertoire shifted as pregnancy progressed.

Library generation was performed with the immunoSEQ multiplex PCR assay. TCRdb retrieved this table from immuneACCESS and kept in-frame rearrangements only. Not all clones are present; in checked studies, unresolved V genes account for under half, and no reason is known for the remainder. The sample records some 43,000 clones, roughly 90% of which are singletons. 1.5% of the sample rests with the top ten. Of note for this clone: What this receptor recognizes is not known. It has no much larger one-base neighbor in the sample; base qualities were not kept.

The V and J ends are trimmed by 7 bases and 2 bases, leaving 13 bases between them. The cysteine opens and the phenylalanine closes a CDR3 of 14 amino acids. Only CDR3 DNA remains: 42 bases, in frame from the first base. Based on the germline V gene, the CDR1 and CDR2 sequences are MDHEN and SYDVKM. Here the chain combines TRBV28 and TRBJ2-3; no confident D gene assignment can be made. This receptor was taken from a female donor in good health, enrolled as a control in a pregnancy study. Sequenced here: peripheral blood, sampled in the first trimester of pregnancy. The sequence in DNA is TGTGCCAGCACCCGGAGCAGCAACACAGATACGCAGTATTTT. It is translated as CASTRSSNTDTQYF.